Below are 14 T cell receptor beta chains sequenced from a single sample in a study of STAT5B mutations in CD4+ large granular lymphocyte leukemia (dated by TCRdb to between 2020 and 2023). Library preparation used the immunoSEQ multiplex PCR assay. TCRdb re-hosts the immuneACCESS table, in-frame sequences only. Its copies lack some clones; in the studies checked, an unresolved V gene accounts for under half of them, and the cause for the rest is not known. Counted in this sample were tens of thousands of clones; around four fifths of them appeared once. The ten most abundant clones make up under 2.5% of the sample. The source material was CD4+ T cells from blood buffy coats. These receptors all come from a human donor in good health.

The chain is built from TRBV6-5 and TRBJ1-4; D call uncertain. V lost 6 bases and J lost 0, with 8 bases in between. CDR1 is MNHEY, CDR2 SVGAGI, per germline. The CDR3 runs to 14 residues. CDR3 bases: TGTGCCAGCAGCCGTTATGCAACTAATGAAAAACTGTTTTTT. Protein sequence: CASSRYATNEKLFF.

The chain employs TRBV11-2 and TRBJ2-2; no reliable D call. CDR1 is SGHAT and CDR2 is FQNNGV in the germline V gene. The CDR3 sequence is 15 residues long. The germline V and J ends were trimmed by 1 base and 0 bases, with 6 bases remaining between them. The CDR3 protein is CASSLVGTNTGELFF. The CDR3 bases are TGTGCCAGCAGCTTAGTTGGCACGAACACCGGGGAGCTGTTTTTT.

The V call is TRBV9, the J call TRBJ1-3, with D maybe TRBD1 (6 bases). This CDR3 is 17 amino acids long. V was trimmed by 0 bases and J by 4 bases, leaving 17 bases between them. CDR1 SGDLS and CDR2 YYNGEE come from the germline V gene. The CDR3 loop reads CASSVDARGHSGNTIYF. DNA for the CDR3: TGTGCCAGCAGCGTAGATGCTCGGGGGCATTCCGGAAACACCATATATTTT.

This clone has only a few counts. The rearrangement joins TRBV19 to TRBJ1-1, with D perhaps matching TRBD1 (6 bases). Trimming removed 6 bases at V and 1 base at J, with 15 bases between. The CDR3 totals 15 residues. Germline values: CDR1 LNHDA, CDR2 SQIVND (reference sequence). CDR3 sequence reads: CASSLQGQGNTEAFF. Here the CDR3 DNA reads TGTGCCAGTAGCCTTCAGGGGCAGGGGAACACTGAAGCTTTCTTT.

CDR3 amino acids: CASIGGIRNTGELFF. CDR3 nucleotide sequence: TGTGCCAGCATTGGAGGGATCCGAAACACCGGGGAGCTGTTTTTT. The chain carries TRBV21-1 and TRBJ2-2; whether TRBD2, the table's D call, matches the DNA was not checked. TRBV21-1 is noted as a pseudogene. The CDR3 runs 15 residues.

V and J are TRBV19 and TRBJ2-5, with 14 nucleotides matching TRBD2. This CDR3 has 16 residues. The germline V gene encodes CDR1 LNHDA and CDR2 SQIVND (reference sequence). The trim removed 4 bases at V and 2 bases at J, leaving 3 bases unmatched. DNA for the CDR3: TGTGCCAGTAGTACCGGACTAGCGGGGGGACAAGAGACCCAGTACTTC. Translated, it gives CASSTGLAGGQETQYF.

This clone came up a few times. The chain links TRBV19 to TRBJ1-4, with 8 bases identical to TRBD1. The CDR3 consists of 14 residues. The V gene end was trimmed by 6 bases and the J gene end by 2 bases; junction bases not matched to a gene: 2. Germline CDR1 LNHDA, CDR2 SQIVND (reference sequence). The CDR3 loop is CASRRTGTNEKLFF. CDR3 coding DNA: TGTGCCAGTAGAAGGACAGGGACTAATGAAAAACTGTTTTTT. Based on the CDR3 plus reference TRBV19 and TRBJ1-4, the full variable domain is DGGITQSPKYLFRKEGQNVTLSCEQNLNHDAMYWYRQDPGQGLRLIYYSQIVNDFQKGDIAEGYSVSREKKESFPLTVTSAQKNPTAFYLCASRRTGTNEKLFFGSGTQLSVL.

The chain uses TRBV10-3 and TRBJ2-1, with TRBD2 identical over 9 bases. Losses at the gene ends were 8 bases for V and 6 bases for J; bases not matched to a gene: 17. Germline V gene sequence: CDR1 ENHRY, CDR2 SYGVKD. The CDR3 has 17 residues. DNA for the CDR3: TGTGCCATCTCCCCGCGAAATGAGCGGGGGGAGGCCAATGAGCAGTTCTTC. Protein product: CAISPRNERGEANEQFF.

This chain uses TRBV15 with TRBJ2-1; D remains unclear. Germline V lookup: CDR1 LNHNV, CDR2 YYDKDF (reference sequence). Trimming took off 2 bases at V and 3 bases at J, with 14 bases between the two ends. The CDR3 loop spans 16 amino acids. The CDR3 DNA reads TGTGCCACCAGCAGACCTGACTTAAAGGGCTACAATGAGCAGTTCTTC. Translated: CATSRPDLKGYNEQFF.

The chain recombines TRBV18 with TRBJ2-1, with D perhaps matching TRBD2 (5 bases). In germline, CDR1 is KGHSH, CDR2 LQKENI. CDR3 length equals 17 residues. Trimming removed 3 bases at V and 9 bases at J, with 24 bases between. CDR3 loop: CASSPYLGGLGDTEQFF. The CDR3 DNA sequence: TGTGCCAGCTCACCTTACCTGGGCGGGTTGGGAGACACTGAGCAGTTCTTC. Supplemented by reference TRBV18 and TRBJ2-1, the full variable domain reads NAGVMQNPRHLVRRRGQEARLRCSPMKGHSHVYWYRQLPEEGLKFMVYLQKENIIDESGMPKERFSAEFPKEGPSILRIQQVVRGDSAAYFCASSPYLGGLGDTEQFFGPGTRLTVL.

V gene TRBV11-1 combines with J gene TRBJ1-1, with D maybe TRBD1 (5 bases). The CDR3 has 15 residues. V gave up 1 base and J gave up 0 bases, with 9 bases separating them. Germline V gene data show CDR1 as SGHAT and CDR2 as FQDESV (reference sequence). The CDR3 DNA is TGTGCCAGCAGCTTAGAGGGGAGCCTGAACACTGAAGCTTTCTTT. It is translated as CASSLEGSLNTEAFF.

The rearrangement uses TRBV5-1 and TRBJ2-5, with D possibly being TRBD2 (5 bases). The CDR3 spans 16 residues. Germline CDR1 reads SGHRS; CDR2 reads YFSETQ. V dropped 0 bases and J dropped 4 bases, with 16 bases sitting between them. CDR3 in amino acids: CASSLAGLPPAETQYF. Written as DNA, the CDR3 is TGCGCCAGCAGCTTGGCCGGACTCCCACCCGCAGAGACCCAGTACTTC.

V and J are TRBV2 and TRBJ1-1; D remains unclear. Germline V CDR1 and CDR2: SNHLY, FYNNEI. The CDR3 consists of 15 residues. V lost 4 bases and J lost 0, with 12 bases in between. The CDR3, as DNA: TGTGCCAGCAGTGTGCAGAGCGCGTTGAACACTGAAGCTTTCTTT. It specifies CASSVQSALNTEAFF. The variable domain in full, completed from reference TRBV2 and TRBJ1-1, reads EPEVTQTPSHQVTQMGQEVILRCVPISNHLYFYWYRQILGQKVEFLVSFYNNEISEKSEIFDDQFSVERPDGSNFTLKIRSTKLEDSAMYFCASSVQSALNTEAFFGQGTRLTVV.

V usage is TRBV6-6 and J usage is TRBJ2-1, with a weak D call TRBD2 (7 bases). The germline V and J ends were trimmed by 6 bases and 8 bases, with 20 bases remaining between them. This CDR3 has 15 amino acids. Per the germline V gene, CDR1 is MNHNY and CDR2 is SVGAGI (reference sequence). For the CDR3, the DNA is TGTGCCAGCAGGGCCGGCGGGGGCCTGAAACATGAGCAGTTCTTC. Amino acid sequence: CASRAGGGLKHEQFF.